This T cell receptor beta chain was obtained from a study of CD8 T cells in Susac syndrome. Study-wide points: In its TCR sequencing and HLA analysis, the study acknowledged that the number of individuals was relatively small.

As to this clonotype: Its antigen is unknown.

RNA, at about 0.45 to 1 ug, was reverse transcribed with random hexamers. Multiplex immunoSEQ PCR targeted 54 Vbeta and 13 Jbeta TCR beta segments. TCRdb re-derived calls from the immunoSEQ multiplex PCR reads in MiXCR, one entry per CDR3 protein. The table records 160,000 or so distinct CDR3 sequences, around 96% of them present only once. V was pared by 0 bases and J by 5 bases, with 22 bases between. CDR3 length equals 18 residues. This TCR was sampled from a human donor with multiple sclerosis. The sample consisted of CD8+ T cells from PBMCs. The chain uses TRBV23-1 and TRBJ1-2; D possibly corresponds to TRBD1 (5 bases). TRBV23-1 is sorted into the ORF group, with uncertain function. CDR3 DNA sequence: TGCGCCAGCAGTCAATCGGCAGGGAATCATCCCGGAGAATATGGCTACACCTTC. Residues: CASSQSAGNHPGEYGYTF.